The next 20 T cell receptor beta chains were all read from a single sample in a study of blood T cell repertoires in COVID-19. TCRdb's copy holds only in-frame clones and misses some; the assay was immunoSEQ multiplex PCR. The sample shows roughly 78,000 clones, roughly nine tenths of them seen only once. Sequenced material: peripheral blood. These receptors were collected from a woman between 55 and 75 years old with acute or convalescent COVID-19.

This clone was seen once. The CDR3, as DNA: TGTGCCAGCAGCCTACAGGGGGCAGTGGGCACAGATACGCAGTATTTT. Its translation: CASSLQGAVGTDTQYF. V usage is TRBV3-1 (or the pseudogene TRBV3-2) and J usage is TRBJ2-3; 9 bases align to TRBD1. CDR1 and CDR2 from the germline V gene are LGHDT and YNNKEL (reference sequence). The CDR3 has 16 residues. The V gene end was trimmed by 4 bases and the J gene end by 1 base; junction bases not matched to a gene: 6.

The V and J genes are TRBV18 and TRBJ2-5; D is uncertain. Looked up from germline, CDR1 is KGHSH and CDR2 is LQKENI. The CDR3 sequence is 13 residues long. The germline V and J ends were trimmed by 3 bases and 4 bases, with 9 bases remaining between them. The CDR3 DNA follows: TGTGCCAGCTCACCCCTTAGAGGAGAGACCCAGTACTTC. The encoded protein is CASSPLRGETQYF.

V gene TRBV30 combines with J gene TRBJ2-1, with D possibly being TRBD2 (6 bases). The CDR3 spans 15 residues. Germline lookup yields CDR1 GTSNPN and CDR2 SVGIG (reference sequence). V was trimmed by 0 bases and J by 4 bases, leaving 13 bases between them. The CDR3 spells CAWSVGLARYNEQFF. CDR3 in DNA: TGTGCCTGGAGTGTTGGTCTAGCGCGGTACAATGAGCAGTTCTTC.

The chain recombines TRBV19 with TRBJ1-5, with D perhaps TRBD1 (6 bases). The ends were cut back, 5 bases at V and 11 bases at J, with 16 bases in the middle. The CDR3 has 13 amino acids. The germline CDR1 and CDR2 sequences are LNHDA and SQIVND (reference sequence). The CDR3 reads CASSPGGLGAQHF. Here the CDR3 DNA reads TGTGCCAGTAGTCCGGGGGGCTTGGGAGCCCAGCATTTT. The variable domain in full, completed from reference TRBV19 and TRBJ1-5, reads DGGITQSPKYLFRKEGQNVTLSCEQNLNHDAMYWYRQDPGQGLRLIYYSQIVNDFQKGDIAEGYSVSREKKESFPLTVTSAQKNPTAFYLCASSPGGLGAQHFGDGTRLSIL.

The table lists this clone with a few counts. The J gene is TRBJ1-6, the V gene TRBV7-2, with 9 bases that match TRBD1. The CDR3 consists of 16 residues. Losses at the gene ends were 4 bases for V and 7 bases for J; bases not matched to a gene: 8. The germline CDR1 and CDR2 sequences are SGHTA and FQGNSA. DNA of the CDR3: TGTGCCAGCAGCTATATCGGGACAGGGCAAAATTCACCCCTCCACTTT. This codes for CASSYIGTGQNSPLHF. Combining the CDR3 with reference TRBV7-2 and TRBJ1-6 gives the whole variable domain GAGVSQSPSNKVTEKGKDVELRCDPISGHTALYWYRQSLGQGLEFLIYFQGNSAPDKSGLPSDRFSAERTGGSVSTLTIQRTQQEDSAVYLCASSYIGTGQNSPLHFGNGTRLTVT.

This clone was found once. The CDR3 sequence is CASSPGTVKNSPLHF. CDR3 nucleotide sequence: TGTGCCAGCAGCCCGGGGACAGTTAAGAATTCACCCCTCCACTTT. The chain combines TRBV7-8 with TRBJ1-6; the match to TRBD1 covers 7 bases. With 5 bases clipped from V and 7 bases from J, the junction kept 8 bases outside the gene matches. Germline V CDR1 and CDR2: SGHVS, FQNEAQ. CDR3 length: 15 residues.

The chain is built from TRBV28 and TRBJ2-1, with a possible D match to TRBD1 (5 bases). Germline assignment: CDR1 MDHEN and CDR2 SYDVKM. CDR3 size: 13 residues. Trimming stripped 7 bases from V and 3 bases from J, with 10 bases between. The CDR3 bases are TGTGCCAGCATCTCCAGGGACTACAATGAGCAGTTCTTC. Encoded protein: CASISRDYNEQFF.

The CDR3 sequence is CATEGRGSNQPQHF. Written as DNA, the CDR3 is TGTGCCACGGAAGGAAGGGGAAGCAATCAGCCCCAGCATTTT. V usage is TRBV6-5 and J usage is TRBJ1-5, with a possible D match to TRBD1 (5 bases). Germline lookup yields CDR1 MNHEY and CDR2 SVGAGI. The CDR3 length is 14 residues. Trimming cost V 10 bases and J 1 base, with 14 bases left between them.

The chain has TRBV7-2 and TRBJ2-3; 7 bases map to TRBD2. Germline-derived CDR1 and CDR2 are SGHTA and FQGNSA. CDR3 length: 15 residues. Germline trimming cut 1 base from V and 3 bases from J; bases unmatched to any gene: 4. CDR3 sequence reads: CASSLEGGGTDTQYF. CDR3 sequence (DNA): TGTGCCAGCAGCTTAGAGGGCGGGGGTACAGATACGCAGTATTTT.

A few counts support this clone. The same CDR3 is also encoded by other DNA sequences in this sample. The chain employs TRBV9 and TRBJ2-7; 9 bases match TRBD1. This CDR3 spans 15 amino acids. Looked up from germline, CDR1 is SGDLS and CDR2 is YYNGEE. The ends lost 0 bases at V and 1 base at J; junction bases unmatched: 2. In DNA, the CDR3 is TGTGCCAGCAGCGTAGGGGGACAGGGATCCTACGAGCAGTACTTC. This codes for CASSVGGQGSYEQYF.

V is TRBV4-3 and J is TRBJ1-6; D is unclear. Germline CDR1 and CDR2: LGHNA and YSLEER. The ends were cut back, 0 bases at V and 4 bases at J, with 13 bases in the middle. CDR3 length: 17 residues. This chain's CDR3 is CASSQDLLQSYNSPLHF. CDR3 in DNA: TGCGCCAGCAGCCAAGATCTTTTACAGAGTTATAATTCACCCCTCCACTTT.

The V call is TRBV6-6, the J call TRBJ1-4; TRBD1 might be the D (6 bases). The CDR3 is 14 amino acids. Trimming pared 3 bases from V and 7 bases from J, leaving 12 bases between. CDR1 is MNHNY, CDR2 SVGAGI, per germline (reference sequence). The CDR3 region is CASSYGGAGEKLFF. In DNA, the CDR3 is TGTGCCAGCAGTTATGGGGGGGCGGGTGAAAAACTGTTTTTT.

The chain combines TRBV6-2 or TRBV6-3 with TRBJ2-1; 9 nucleotides line up with TRBD1. The CDR3 has 15 residues. In germline, CDR1 is MNHEY, CDR2 SVGEGT. With V trimmed by 5 bases and J by 4 bases, 6 bases remained unmatched. This CDR3 is CASSLPGTGYNEQFF. The CDR3 DNA follows: TGTGCCAGCAGTCTCCCCGGGACAGGGTACAATGAGCAGTTCTTC.

The chain couples TRBV21-1 to TRBJ2-4; the D call in the table, TRBD1, was not verified against the DNA. TRBV21-1 is assigned pseudogene status. The CDR3 covers 19 residues. This chain's CDR3 is CASSKRLTRGHGSKNIQYF. CDR3 DNA sequence: TGTGCCAGCAGCAAACGGCTCACCAGGGGGCATGGTTCCAAAAACATTCAGTACTTC.

This clone was recorded a few times. This sequence joins TRBV9 and TRBJ2-1; 8 nucleotides agree with TRBD2. Germline CDR1 reads SGDLS; CDR2 reads YYNGEE. CDR3 size: 15 residues. Trimming cost V 2 bases and J 4 bases; bases outside gene matches: 5. DNA of the CDR3: TGTGCCAGCAGCGTGGGCGGGGGGTATTACAATGAGCAGTTCTTC. It translates to CASSVGGGYYNEQFF.

The chain links TRBV11-2 to TRBJ2-7; 7 nucleotides agree with TRBD2. CDR1 and CDR2 from the germline V gene are SGHAT and FQNNGV. The CDR3 is 14 residues long. V dropped 3 bases and J dropped 3; count of bases not matched to a gene: 5. The DNA of the CDR3 is TGTGCCAGCAGCTTGTCAGCGGGGATCTACGAGCAGTACTTC. Translating it yields CASSLSAGIYEQYF.

The rearrangement uses TRBV10-3 and TRBJ2-3, with 9 bases lining up with TRBD1. There are 17 residues in the CDR3. Germline V gives CDR1 ENHRY, CDR2 SYGVKD. The J segment lost 0 bases and the V segment lost 0 bases, leaving 4 bases of the junction unmatched. CDR3 in amino acids: CAISESAGTGSTDTQYF. The CDR3 DNA is TGTGCCATCAGTGAGTCCGCCGGGACAGGGAGCACAGATACGCAGTATTTT.

This rearrangement joins TRBV2 to TRBJ1-4; 7 nucleotides match TRBD1. The CDR3 has 14 amino acids. The germline V gene encodes CDR1 SNHLY and CDR2 FYNNEI. The ends lost 6 bases at V and 3 bases at J; junction bases unmatched: 4. The CDR3: CASRAGQPNEKLFF. The CDR3 nucleotides are TGTGCCAGCAGGGCGGGACAGCCTAATGAAAAACTGTTTTTT.

The V call is TRBV11-2, the J call TRBJ2-1; 9 bases line up with TRBD1. V lost 1 base to trimming and J lost 4 bases; unmatched junction nucleotides: 8. Germline V gives CDR1 SGHAT, CDR2 FQNNGV. The CDR3 is 17 residues long. The CDR3 sequence: CASSLVGGTGNYNEQFF. CDR3 nucleotides: TGTGCCAGCAGCTTAGTAGGCGGGACAGGGAATTACAATGAGCAGTTCTTC.

The chain couples TRBV30 to TRBJ1-1; D remains ambiguous. V was clipped by 1 base and J by 2 bases, with 5 bases between them. The CDR3 loop spans 12 amino acids. Germline lookup yields CDR1 GTSNPN and CDR2 SVGIG (reference sequence). CDR3 sequence: CAWSDGNTEAFF. CDR3 nucleotide sequence: TGTGCCTGGAGTGACGGTAACACTGAAGCTTTCTTT.